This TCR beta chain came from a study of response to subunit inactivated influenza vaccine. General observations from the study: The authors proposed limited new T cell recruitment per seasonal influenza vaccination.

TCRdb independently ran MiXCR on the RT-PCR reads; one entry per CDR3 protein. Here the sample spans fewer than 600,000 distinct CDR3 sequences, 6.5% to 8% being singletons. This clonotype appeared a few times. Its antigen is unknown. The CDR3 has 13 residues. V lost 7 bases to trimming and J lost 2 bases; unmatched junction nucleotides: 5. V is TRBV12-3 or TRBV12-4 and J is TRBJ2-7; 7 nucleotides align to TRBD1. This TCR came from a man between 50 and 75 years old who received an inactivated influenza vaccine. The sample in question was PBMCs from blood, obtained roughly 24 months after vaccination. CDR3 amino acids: CASKLDRTYEQYF. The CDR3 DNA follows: TGTGCCAGCAAGTTGGACAGGACCTACGAGCAGTACTTC.